Each of the 32 T cell receptor beta chains below was sequenced from the same sample in a study of T-cell reconstitution after alpha-beta-depleted transplantation in children. The authors prepared the TCRbeta library with unique molecular identifiers. TCRdb re-analysed the PCR reads in MiXCR, keeping a single row per CDR3 protein. Of over 100,000 distinct CDR3 sequences listed, approximately 5.4% are singletons. Specimen: PBMCs, mostly from graft donor cells, collected 60 days after TCRalphabeta/CD19-depleted stem cell transplant. Receptors originate from a female patient between 2 and 10 years old who had a stem cell transplant for Fanconi anemia, so the T cells may come from the graft donor.

This clonotype appeared many times. The CDR3 sequence: CASSPGPGLYYEQYF. The CDR3 nucleotides are TGTGCCAGCAGTCCCGGGCCGGGACTGTACTACGAGCAGTACTTC. This chain uses TRBV2 with TRBJ2-7; TRBD2 is a possible D gene (6 bases). Germline loops: CDR1 SNHLY, CDR2 FYNNEI. This CDR3 is 15 amino acids long. Between the trimmed V and J ends, which lost 5 bases and 3 bases, there was a span of 17 bases.

This clonotype was counted at least ten times. The chain carries TRBV28 and TRBJ1-5; 10 nucleotides align to TRBD1. Trimming removed 3 bases from V and 5 bases from J; junction bases left unmatched: 4. The CDR3 has 15 amino acids. Germline CDR1 reads MDHEN; CDR2 reads SYDVKM. In nucleotides, the CDR3 is TGTGCCAGCAGTTTGAGGACAGGGGGGTATCAGCCCCAGCATTTT. Its translation: CASSLRTGGYQPQHF.

The CDR3 is CASRGGNTEAFF. Here the CDR3 DNA reads TGTGCCAGCAGAGGGGGAAACACTGAAGCTTTCTTT. The rearrangement uses TRBV2 and TRBJ1-1; D is possibly TRBD1 (6 bases). There are 12 residues in the CDR3. V lost 6 bases, J lost 2 bases, and 7 bases lay in between. Germline V gives CDR1 SNHLY, CDR2 FYNNEI. Complete variable domain (other parts from reference TRBV2 and TRBJ1-1): EPEVTQTPSHQVTQMGQEVILRCVPISNHLYFYWYRQILGQKVEFLVSFYNNEISEKSEIFDDQFSVERPDGSNFTLKIRSTKLEDSAMYFCASRGGNTEAFFGQGTRLTVV.

This clonotype was detected a few times. This chain uses TRBV30 with TRBJ2-7; D unclear. V lost 0 bases, J lost 2 bases, and 11 bases lay in between. Looked up from germline, CDR1 is GTSNPN and CDR2 is SVGIG (reference sequence). The CDR3 loop spans 14 amino acids. DNA for the CDR3: TGTGCCTGGAGTGTCGCACTTTTTACCTACGAGCAGTACTTC. Amino acid sequence: CAWSVALFTYEQYF.

This clonotype occurred many times. CDR3 residues: CASRKYQETQYF. CDR3 in DNA: TGTGCCAGTAGGAAATACCAAGAGACCCAGTACTTC. The V gene is TRBV2, the J gene TRBJ2-5; no definite D call. Trimming took off 9 bases at V and 0 bases at J, with 8 bases between the two ends. In germline, CDR1 is SNHLY, CDR2 FYNNEI. The CDR3 has 12 amino acids.

This clonotype was detected ten times or more. The J gene is TRBJ2-7, the V gene TRBV12-3 or TRBV12-4; 8 nucleotides agree with TRBD2. V shed 2 bases and J 1 base; nucleotides not matched to a gene: 7. The CDR3 loop spans 16 amino acids. CDR3 in DNA: TGTGCCAGCAGTTTACAGCGGGGGCCGGTTTCCTACGAGCAGTACTTC. It translates to CASSLQRGPVSYEQYF.

On this clonotype itself: The CDR3 ends on some other residue instead of the conserved phenylalanine or tryptophan, so this is likely a read error. This chain links TRBV20-1 with TRBJ2-1, with 8 nucleotides matching TRBD2. Trimming took 7 bases from V and 3 from J; bases not matched to a gene: 8. The length of the CDR3 is 14 residues. Germline V gene data show CDR1 as DFQATT and CDR2 as SNEGSKA (reference sequence). CDR3 region: CSGSGTRRYNEQFL. The DNA of the CDR3 is TGCAGTGGTTCAGGGACTAGGCGCTACAATGAGCAGTTCTTA.

This clonotype was seen repeatedly, ten times or more. The chain is built from TRBV12-3 or TRBV12-4 and TRBJ2-7; unclear D gene. This CDR3 is 14 amino acids long. Trimming took off 5 bases at V and 3 bases at J, with 14 bases between the two ends. The CDR3 loop reads CASSRNPTLYEQYF. CDR3 DNA: TGTGCCAGCAGTAGAAATCCCACCCTCTACGAGCAGTACTTC.

This clonotype occurred a few times. This chain joins TRBV5-1 and TRBJ2-3, with TRBD2 matching over 8 bases. V was clipped by 4 bases and J by 0 bases; unmatched bases: 7. Germline lookup yields CDR1 SGHRS and CDR2 YFSETQ. CDR3 size: 16 residues. CDR3: CASSGQAGASTDTQYF. The CDR3 DNA reads as TGCGCCAGCAGCGGTCAAGCGGGAGCCAGCACAGATACGCAGTATTTT.

Many counts were recorded for this clonotype. The chain's CDR3 is CASRRDSIYEQYF. DNA of the CDR3: TGTGCCAGCAGGCGGGACTCCATCTACGAGCAGTACTTC. V gene TRBV12-3 or TRBV12-4 combines with J gene TRBJ2-7; D possibly corresponds to TRBD2 (6 bases). Trimming shortened V by 6 bases and J by 3 bases, and 12 bases separated the two germline ends. There are 13 residues in the CDR3.

The sample holds a few counts of this clonotype. The chain is built from TRBV7-9 and TRBJ2-3; the D is unclear. Germline CDR1 SEHNR, CDR2 FQNEAQ (reference sequence). V gave up 1 base and J gave up 0 bases, with 14 bases separating them. The CDR3 is made up of 17 amino acids. The CDR3 reads CASSLDLKLVSTDTQYF. CDR3 DNA sequence: TGTGCCAGCAGCTTAGACCTGAAGCTAGTGAGCACAGATACGCAGTATTTT. Drawing the rest from reference TRBV7-9 and TRBJ2-3, the complete variable domain is DTGVSQNPRHKITKRGQNVTFRCDPISEHNRLYWYRQTLGQGPEFLTYFQNEAQLEKSRLLSDRFSAERPKGSFSTLEIQRTEQGDSAMYLCASSLDLKLVSTDTQYFGPGTRLTVL.

Comment on this clonotype: A much more abundant neighbour one base away suggests this may be a read error. The chain links TRBV29-1 to TRBJ2-2; TRBD2 aligns across 11 bases. CDR1 SQVTM and CDR2 ANQGSEA come from the germline V gene. The CDR3 is 16 amino acids. The DNA of the CDR3 is TGCAGCGTGGCCGGGACTAGCGGCTCGAACACCAGGGAGCTGTTTTTT. Protein sequence: CSVAGTSGSNTRELFF.

This clonotype was picked up many times. V and J are TRBV29-1 and TRBJ2-7; possible D gene TRBD1, 6 bases. Per germline, CDR1 SQVTM and CDR2 ANQGSEA. V shed 4 bases and J shed 4 bases, with 14 bases lying between them. CDR3 length equals 13 residues. CDR3 coding DNA: TGCAGCGTTGGAGTCAGGGGTTCGTACGAGCAGTACTTC. It yields the protein CSVGVRGSYEQYF.

This clonotype was found many times. The chain recombines TRBV28 with TRBJ1-4; the D gene is possibly TRBD1 (6 bases). The CDR3 extends over 15 amino acids. The germline V gene has CDR1 MDHEN and CDR2 SYDVKM. The ends were cut back, 5 bases at V and 7 bases at J, with 17 bases in the middle. CDR3 sequence: CASSIPQGEREKLFF. DNA of the CDR3: TGTGCCAGCAGTATACCACAGGGAGAGCGTGAAAAACTGTTTTTT.

In its sample, this clonotype was seen many times. This rearrangement joins TRBV12-3 or TRBV12-4 to TRBJ2-7; D perhaps matches TRBD1 (6 bases). CDR3 length equals 12 residues. V was clipped by 6 bases and J by 6 bases, with 12 bases between them. CDR3 in DNA: TGTGCCAGCAGACAGGGCCTAGGCGAGCAGTACTTC. The encoded protein is CASRQGLGEQYF.

Ten or more counts support this clonotype. This chain links TRBV4-1 with TRBJ2-3, with D unclear. With 3 bases removed from V and 0 bases from J, the gap between germline ends came to 10 bases. There are 15 residues in the CDR3. The germline V gene has CDR1 MGHRA and CDR2 YSYEKL. The CDR3 coding sequence is TGCGCCAGCAGCCACTTTAGCAGCAGCACAGATACGCAGTATTTT. Protein product: CASSHFSSSTDTQYF.

The sample holds many counts of this clonotype. The V and J genes are TRBV20-1 and TRBJ2-1, with TRBD2 identical over 7 bases. This CDR3 comprises 15 residues. From germline, CDR1 is DFQATT and CDR2 SNEGSKA (reference sequence). V lost 6 bases and J lost 7; bases outside the gene matches: 15. The CDR3 DNA is TGCAGTGCCGAGCGACTGCCCAGCGGGGTAAATGAGCAGTTCTTC. This encodes CSAERLPSGVNEQFF.

The table lists this clonotype with a few counts. The chain joins TRBV12-3 or TRBV12-4 to TRBJ2-2, with a possible D match to TRBD2 (5 bases). Trimming removed 6 bases from V and 4 bases from J, with 9 bases in between. The CDR3 runs to 13 residues. In DNA form, the CDR3 reads TGTGCCAGCAGGTCCGCGGGCACCGGGGAGCTGTTTTTT. It codes for CASRSAGTGELFF.

V is TRBV3-1 and J is TRBJ2-7, with D hard to call. This CDR3 region has 14 residues. Germline V gene data show CDR1 as LGHDT and CDR2 as YNNKEL (reference sequence). The V end was cut by 1 base, the J end by 2 bases, with 9 bases between. The CDR3 sequence is CASSQGHLTYEQYF. The CDR3 bases are TGTGCCAGCAGCCAAGGACATCTAACCTACGAGCAGTACTTC.

This clonotype was seen more than once but under ten times. The chain carries TRBV19 and TRBJ1-1, with 8 nucleotides matching TRBD1. Trimming took 5 bases from V and 1 from J; bases not matched to a gene: 3. CDR1 is LNHDA, CDR2 SQIVND, per germline (reference sequence). The CDR3 extends over 14 amino acids. CDR3 in DNA: TGTGCCAGTAGTCAGGGGGCAGCGAACACTGAAGCTTTCTTT. It codes for CASSQGAANTEAFF.

This clonotype was counted only a few times. V gene TRBV28 combines with J gene TRBJ1-5; D remains ambiguous. The CDR3 loop spans 15 amino acids. Trimming stripped 4 bases from V and 4 bases from J, with 14 bases between. Germline V lookup: CDR1 MDHEN, CDR2 SYDVKM. CDR3 sequence reads: CASSSLAGSNQPQHF. Here the CDR3 DNA reads TGTGCCAGCAGTTCCTTGGCAGGATCGAATCAGCCCCAGCATTTT.

This clonotype was found many times. The gene calls are TRBV15 and TRBJ2-7; 12 bases align to TRBD2. V trimming: 5 bases; J trimming: 0 bases; junction bases outside the gene matches: 5. This CDR3 is built from 16 residues. Germline CDR1 and CDR2: LNHNV and YYDKDF (reference sequence). This CDR3 is CATSGRLAGASYEQYF. The CDR3 nucleotides are TGTGCCACCAGCGGGAGACTAGCGGGGGCCTCCTACGAGCAGTACTTC.

The chain couples TRBV7-3 to TRBJ2-5; 7 bases line up with TRBD2. V shed 10 bases and J 0 bases; nucleotides not matched to a gene: 14. The germline CDR1 and CDR2 sequences are SGHTA and FQGTGA. The length of the CDR3 is 16 residues. CDR3 sequence reads: CAICFKGLLYQETQYF. As DNA, the CDR3 is TGTGCCATCTGTTTTAAGGGACTACTGTACCAAGAGACCCAGTACTTC.

There are many counts of this clonotype. This chain connects TRBV5-1 to TRBJ2-1; 9 bases are shared with TRBD2. The V and J ends lost 5 bases and 5 bases, in that order; junction bases with no gene match: 8. Germline V gene lookup returns CDR1 SGHRS and CDR2 YFSETQ. The CDR3 is 15 residues long. As DNA, the CDR3 is TGCGCCAGCAGACGAGGACTAGCGTTAGACAATGAGCAGTTCTTC. Its protein product is CASRRGLALDNEQFF.

This clonotype was found many times. The V call is TRBV5-6, the J call TRBJ2-4; the match to TRBD1 covers 7 bases. Germline-derived CDR1 and CDR2 are SGHDT and YYEEEE. This CDR3 spans 16 amino acids. V was clipped by 2 bases and J by 2 bases; unmatched bases: 7. CDR3 bases: TGTGCCAGCAGCTTTGTGGCAGGGGGAACCAAAAACATTCAGTACTTC. It codes for CASSFVAGGTKNIQYF. Supplemented by reference TRBV5-6 and TRBJ2-4, the full variable domain reads DAGVTQSPTHLIKTRGQQVTLRCSPKSGHDTVSWYQQALGQGPQFIFQYYEEEERQRGNFPDRFSGHQFPNYSSELNVNALLLGDSALYLCASSFVAGGTKNIQYFGAGTRLSVL.

This clonotype has at least ten counts. This sequence joins TRBV7-3 and TRBJ2-1; weak D call: TRBD2 (6 bases). The CDR3 spans 14 residues. Germline CDR1 reads SGHTA; CDR2 reads FQGTGA. V gave up 2 bases and J gave up 3 bases, with 8 bases separating them. Here the CDR3 reads CASSLGGIYNEQFF. CDR3 nucleotide sequence: TGTGCCAGCAGCTTAGGGGGGATCTACAATGAGCAGTTCTTC.

This chain connects TRBV27 to TRBJ1-2; TRBD1 matches at 7 bases. The junction had 7 bases not matched to a gene; V was cut back by 5 bases and J by 4 bases. Germline V gene lookup returns CDR1 MNHEY and CDR2 SMNVEV (reference sequence). The CDR3 loop spans 14 amino acids. CDR3 protein: CASSPKTGFYGYTF. The DNA for the CDR3 is TGTGCCAGCAGTCCCAAGACAGGGTTCTATGGCTACACCTTC.

This clonotype was detected a few times. The chain employs TRBV7-9 and TRBJ2-3, with D perhaps TRBD1 or TRBD2 (5 bases each). V was clipped by 0 bases and J by 6 bases, with 10 bases between them. Germline values: CDR1 SEHNR, CDR2 FQNEAQ (reference sequence). The CDR3 consists of 14 residues. CDR3 nucleotide sequence: TGTGCCAGCAGCTTAGCGTTGGGGGTGGATACGCAGTATTTT. Its protein product is CASSLALGVDTQYF.

Many counts were recorded for this clonotype. The CDR3 sequence is CASSLGTSSLTFNYGYTF. In DNA form, the CDR3 reads TGCGCCAGCAGCTTGGGGACTAGCTCCTTGACTTTTAACTATGGCTACACCTTC. The chain carries TRBV5-1 and TRBJ1-2; no firm D call. The CDR3 consists of 18 residues. From germline, CDR1 is SGHRS and CDR2 YFSETQ. V shed 0 bases and J shed 1 base, with 19 bases lying between them. The full variable domain, in which reference TRBV5-1 and TRBJ1-2 provide the parts outside the CDR3, is KAGVTQTPRYLIKTRGQQVTLSCSPISGHRSVSWYQQTPGQGLQFLFEYFSETQRNKGNFPGRFSGRQFSNSRSEMNVSTLELGDSALYLCASSLGTSSLTFNYGYTFGSGTRLTVV.

This clonotype was detected ten times or more. The chain carries TRBV3-1 and TRBJ2-2; D is undetermined. CDR1 is LGHDT and CDR2 is YNNKEL in the germline V gene (reference sequence). V lost 1 base to trimming and J lost 3 bases, with 6 bases between them. This CDR3 contains 14 residues. CDR3 nucleotides: TGTGCCAGCAGCCAAGTGGCTCACACCGGGGAGCTGTTTTTT. This sequence encodes CASSQVAHTGELFF.

This clonotype has ten or more counts. The junction departs from germline at one end; a sequencing error may be responsible. The CDR3 reads CASTLDGEVWEQYF. The CDR3, as DNA: TGTGCCAGCACCTTGGACGGAGAGGTTTGGGAGCAGTACTTC. This chain joins TRBV5-5 and TRBJ2-7; D unclear. This CDR3 is 14 amino acids long. The V gene's germline CDR1 is SGHKS and CDR2 YYEKEE (reference sequence).

This clonotype has only a few counts. This sequence joins TRBV7-9 and TRBJ2-1, with no clear D. The CDR3 length is 15 residues. Trimming stripped 1 base from V and 6 bases from J, with 13 bases between. Germline CDR1 reads SEHNR; CDR2 reads FQNEAQ (reference sequence). CDR3 DNA: TGTGCCAGCAGCTTAGTCTTGAGCCTCTTCAATGAGCAGTTCTTC. This codes for CASSLVLSLFNEQFF.